This TCR beta chain comes out of a study of cytomegalovirus exposure and HLA in healthy donors. Overall study findings and caveats: There were 150 or so TCR beta chains listed as cytomegalovirus-associated.

This clone was detected only once. Its antigen is undetermined. Germline CDR1 and CDR2: GTSNPN and SVGIG (reference sequence). The CDR3 has 15 residues. V gave up 2 bases and J gave up 1 base, with 14 bases separating them. Both 60 Vbeta primers and 13 Jbeta primers went into the PCR. Per the study methods: There were around 78 million unique TCR beta chains by a later count, and approximately 10 million of them were shared. Generated by immunoSEQ multiplex PCR, the TCRdb table keeps only in-frame clones and is missing some. The V and J calls and clone size were taken over from that table, and D and trimming were inferred from the DNA. In the table there are 100,000 to 150,000 clones, over 65% of which are singletons.

The material sequenced was PBMCs. This TCR was sampled from a man between 45 and 60 years old in good health and CMV-seronegative. V gene TRBV30 combines with J gene TRBJ1-1; D ambiguous. CDR3 sequence reads: CAWSTIRRRNTEAFF. CDR3 DNA: TGTGCCTGGAGTACTATCCGACGGCGGAACACTGAAGCTTTCTTT.